The 24 T cell receptor beta chains in this list originate from one sample, sequenced in a study of blood T cell repertoires in COVID-19. Assay used: immunoSEQ multiplex PCR; TCRdb lists only in-frame clones, some missing. The repertoire holds 140,000 to 150,000 clones, with around 86% as singletons. The specimen sequenced was peripheral blood. Receptor source: a human donor in a cohort sampled during active COVID-19.

The chain's CDR3 is CSASLQGPMNSPLHF. The CDR3 DNA follows: TGCAGTGCTAGTCTACAGGGGCCCATGAATTCACCCCTCCACTTT. The J gene is TRBJ1-6, the V gene TRBV20-1, with 7 bases aligning to TRBD1. V trimming: 3 bases; J trimming: 7 bases; junction bases outside the gene matches: 9. The CDR3 spans 15 residues. The germline V gene encodes CDR1 DFQATT and CDR2 SNEGSKA (reference sequence).

CDR3 in DNA: TGTGCCAGCAGCCCACAGGGGGCGGGGGGAAACATTCAGTACTTC. This gives the protein CASSPQGAGGNIQYF. J is TRBJ2-4 and V is TRBV7-2, with D perhaps matching TRBD1 (9 bases). Trimming stripped 5 bases from V and 6 bases from J, with 17 bases between. Germline V gene sequence: CDR1 SGHTA, CDR2 FQGNSA. CDR3 length equals 15 residues.

This clone showed up just a few times. The chain recombines TRBV6-2 or TRBV6-3 with TRBJ1-4, with D tentatively TRBD1 (6 bases). The CDR3 spans 15 residues. The V end was cut by 5 bases, the J end by 5 bases, with 15 bases between. Germline CDR1 reads MNHEY; CDR2 reads SVGEGT. The CDR3: CASSLQGRGNEKLFF. CDR3 coding DNA: TGTGCCAGCAGTCTACAGGGCCGCGGAAATGAAAAACTGTTTTTT.

This clone was detected only once. The chain joins TRBV3-1 (or the pseudogene TRBV3-2) to TRBJ2-5, with 12 bases that match TRBD1. CDR1 and CDR2 (germline): LGHDT, YNNKEL (reference sequence). CDR3 length: 15 residues. The junction had 7 bases not matched to a gene; V was cut back by 4 bases and J by 7 bases. The CDR3 nucleotides read TGTGCCAGCAGCCCTCGGGACAGGGGGCGGGTGACCCAGTACTTC. It yields the protein CASSPRDRGRVTQYF.

The chain links TRBV7-3 to TRBJ2-7; possible D gene TRBD2, 7 bases. V lost 9 bases and J 2 bases, leaving 14 bases between the germline ends. CDR3 length equals 13 residues. CDR1 is SGHTA and CDR2 is FQGTGA in the germline V gene. This CDR3 is CARGGDLPYEQYF. The CDR3 DNA sequence: TGTGCCAGAGGGGGGGACCTCCCCTACGAGCAGTACTTC.

CDR3 nucleotide sequence: TGTGCCCATCGGGGCGGGGAACAGACAACCCTGACCGGGGAGCTGTTTTTT. Translation gives CAHRGGEQTTLTGELFF. The chain recombines TRBV7-3 with TRBJ2-2; a weak D match, TRBD2 (6 bases). In germline, CDR1 is SGHTA, CDR2 FQGTGA. The CDR3 consists of 17 residues. V was trimmed by 11 bases and J by 5 bases, leaving 27 bases between them.

This chain links TRBV14 with TRBJ2-5; D unclear. The CDR3 consists of 12 residues. Trimming removed 4 bases from V and 5 bases from J, with 8 bases in between. Looked up from germline, CDR1 is SGHDN and CDR2 is FVKESK. CDR3 nucleotide sequence: TGTGCCAGCAGCCCCGGTGAGGAGACCCAGTACTTC. It codes for CASSPGEETQYF.

The V call is TRBV5-4, the J call TRBJ1-1, with D unresolved. Germline V gene lookup returns CDR1 SGHNT and CDR2 YYREEE (reference sequence). V was pared by 3 bases and J by 2 bases, with 8 bases between. This CDR3 has 13 residues. CDR3 in DNA: TGTGCCAGCAGCTCCGACTTAAACACTGAAGCTTTCTTT. It codes for CASSSDLNTEAFF.

A single count supports this clone. The chain has TRBV28 and TRBJ2-5; 8 nucleotides align to TRBD1. CDR1 and CDR2 from the germline V gene are MDHEN and SYDVKM. This CDR3 is built from 15 residues. Trimming cost V 5 bases and J 0 bases; bases outside gene matches: 5. Written as DNA, the CDR3 is TGTGCCAGCAGTGGGGACAGGACGTACCAAGAGACCCAGTACTTC. Encoded protein: CASSGDRTYQETQYF.

The genes are TRBV7-3 and TRBJ1-1; 7 bases map to TRBD1. The CDR3 is made up of 14 amino acids. Trimming cost V 0 bases and J 4 bases; bases outside gene matches: 2. Germline CDR1 reads SGHTA; CDR2 reads FQGTGA. The CDR3 is CASSLTRQGTEAFF. CDR3 in DNA: TGTGCCAGCAGCTTAACTCGACAGGGCACTGAAGCTTTCTTT.

This chain joins TRBV7-3 and TRBJ2-3; possible D gene TRBD2, 6 bases. This CDR3 has 15 amino acids. The V end was cut by 0 bases, the J end by 2 bases, with 9 bases between. Germline V lookup: CDR1 SGHTA, CDR2 FQGTGA. CDR3 sequence (DNA): TGTGCCAGCAGCTTAACGGGGGGAGACACAGATACGCAGTATTTT. Its translation is CASSLTGGDTDTQYF.

This clone was seen a few times. The genes are TRBV5-8 and TRBJ1-5, with D unresolved. Germline lookup yields CDR1 SGHTS and CDR2 YDEGEE. V lost 2 bases and J 5 bases, leaving 5 bases between the germline ends. This CDR3 has 12 residues. The CDR3 loop is CASSLTHQPQHF. The CDR3 nucleotides read TGTGCCAGCAGCTTAACACATCAGCCCCAGCATTTT.

The chain has TRBV13 and TRBJ2-5; the D gene is possibly TRBD1 (5 bases). CDR1 is PRHDT, CDR2 FYEKMQ, per germline (reference sequence). V lost 5 bases and J lost 5, with 6 bases in between. This CDR3 region has 11 residues. This CDR3 is CASSKGETQYF. CDR3 in DNA: TGTGCCAGCAGCAAGGGGGAGACCCAGTACTTC.

This sequence joins TRBV7-2 and TRBJ2-7; 13 bases match TRBD2. J was trimmed by 6 bases and V by 2 bases; bases with no gene match: 1. Germline V gene lookup returns CDR1 SGHTA and CDR2 FQGNSA. The CDR3 has 14 residues. The CDR3, as DNA: TGTGCCAGCAGCTTACGACTAGCGGGAGGCGAGCAGTACTTC. It is translated as CASSLRLAGGEQYF.

This clone was observed a few times. The V gene is TRBV6-1, the J gene TRBJ2-5, with D tentatively TRBD2 (5 bases). With 3 bases removed from V and 0 bases from J, the gap between germline ends came to 11 bases. Per germline, CDR1 MNHNS and CDR2 SASEGT. The CDR3 has 15 residues. CDR3 in DNA: TGTGCCAGCAGTGACGTGAGGGCGTACCAAGAGACCCAGTACTTC. Amino acid sequence: CASSDVRAYQETQYF.

This clone was counted a single time. This chain joins TRBV7-3 and TRBJ2-1; 14 bases are shared with TRBD2. The length of the CDR3 is 20 residues. The J segment lost 4 bases and the V segment lost 4 bases, leaving 15 bases of the junction unmatched. Germline V CDR1 and CDR2: SGHTA, FQGTGA. CDR3 DNA sequence: TGTGCCAGCAGCTACAATCTAATAGCAGGGACTAGCGGGAGTTACAATGAGCAGTTCTTC. Residues: CASSYNLIAGTSGSYNEQFF.

This clone was recorded once. This chain connects TRBV19 to TRBJ1-1; D perhaps matches TRBD1 (5 bases). Germline V gives CDR1 LNHDA, CDR2 SQIVND (reference sequence). The CDR3 sequence is 14 residues long. The V end lost 1 base, the J end lost 2 bases, and 8 bases lay between the germline ends. DNA of the CDR3: TGTGCCAGTAGTATAGGGGGGGTAAACACTGAAGCTTTCTTT. Amino acids: CASSIGGVNTEAFF.

The chain links TRBV29-1 to TRBJ2-1, with 9 bases aligning to TRBD1. Germline CDR1 and CDR2: SQVTM and ANQGSEA. Losses at the gene ends were 7 bases for V and 10 bases for J; bases not matched to a gene: 8. CDR3 length: 12 residues. CDR3 amino acids: CSDSRTGEEQFF. CDR3 nucleotide sequence: TGCAGCGACAGCCGGACAGGGGAAGAGCAGTTCTTC.

The chain combines TRBV4-2 with TRBJ2-7, with D possibly being TRBD1 (6 bases). CDR1 is LGHNA and CDR2 is YNFKEQ in the germline V gene. CDR3 size: 17 residues. V dropped 0 bases and J dropped 7 bases, with 22 bases sitting between them. CDR3 loop: CASSQEGPGDASWEQYF. In nucleotides, the CDR3 is TGTGCCAGCAGCCAAGAGGGGCCAGGGGACGCGAGCTGGGAGCAGTACTTC.

The chain uses TRBV5-1 and TRBJ1-1, with D perhaps matching TRBD1 (5 bases). CDR1 and CDR2 from the germline V gene are SGHRS and YFSETQ. The CDR3 runs 15 residues. V gave up 4 bases and J gave up 8 bases, with 21 bases separating them. DNA of the CDR3: TGCGCCAGCAGCCTCAACGGGGGAACTAAAAGAGAAGCTTTCTTT. It translates to CASSLNGGTKREAFF. Complete variable domain (other parts from reference TRBV5-1 and TRBJ1-1): KAGVTQTPRYLIKTRGQQVTLSCSPISGHRSVSWYQQTPGQGLQFLFEYFSETQRNKGNFPGRFSGRQFSNSRSEMNVSTLELGDSALYLCASSLNGGTKREAFFGQGTRLTVV.

The chain has TRBV6-5 and TRBJ2-7; perhaps TRBD2 as D (5 bases). The CDR3 has 13 residues. The germline V gene encodes CDR1 MNHEY and CDR2 SVGAGI. V was pared by 6 bases and J by 5 bases, with 14 bases between. DNA for the CDR3: TGTGCCAGCAGGGTATCGGGGATCCACGAGCAGTACTTC. Amino acids: CASRVSGIHEQYF.

The chain is built from TRBV6-6 and TRBJ2-7, with 11 bases identical to TRBD1. This CDR3 comprises 14 residues. V lost 7 bases and J lost 6; bases outside the gene matches: 8. The germline V gene encodes CDR1 MNHNY and CDR2 SVGAGI (reference sequence). The CDR3 DNA follows: TGTGCCAGCAACGCCGGGACAGGGGGACCCGAGCAGTACTTC. It encodes CASNAGTGGPEQYF.

The chain is built from TRBV6-5 and TRBJ2-5; TRBD2 might be the D (6 bases). Germline CDR1 is MNHEY and CDR2 is SVGAGI. V dropped 6 bases and J dropped 5 bases, with 16 bases sitting between them. The CDR3 has 14 amino acids. CDR3 DNA sequence: TGTGCCAGCAGGAAACCATCGGCGGGGGAGACCCAGTACTTC. This gives the protein CASRKPSAGETQYF.

The chain combines TRBV18 with TRBJ2-5, with 8 bases lining up with TRBD1. The CDR3 length is 15 residues. CDR1 and CDR2 (germline): KGHSH, LQKENI. V lost 3 bases to trimming and J lost 5 bases; unmatched junction nucleotides: 8. The CDR3 sequence is CASSPPGRGLETQYF. CDR3 nucleotide sequence: TGTGCCAGCTCACCCCCTGGCAGGGGGCTTGAGACCCAGTACTTC.